This TCR beta chain was sequenced during a study of CD8+ T cells in alopecia areata. Study summary: The drug, oral tofacitinib, was given to treated patients at 5 to 10 mg twice daily.

The CDR3 covers 13 residues. Trimming took off 3 bases at V and 1 base at J, with 4 bases between the two ends. Germline V gene data show CDR1 as LNHDA and CDR2 as SQIVND (reference sequence). Notes on the study in general: Scalp and blood samples kept many expanded lesional clones throughout tofacitinib.

Treatment indicated: oral pan-JAK inhibitor, 5-10 mg twice daily. TCR sequencing used cDNA made by reverse transcription of extracted RNA. Generated by immunoSEQ multiplex PCR, the TCRdb table keeps only in-frame clones and is missing some. The sample shows approximately 280,000 clones, 58% of them seen only once. This clone turned up a few times. Its cognate antigen is unknown. The TCR sequence derives from a human donor with alopecia areata. J is TRBJ1-5 and V is TRBV19; unclear D gene. The sequencing used CD4+ T cells sorted from blood, collected at week 24, from a patient treated with tofacitinib. The CDR3 DNA sequence: TGTGCCAGTAGTATCCCCAGCAATCAGCCCCAGCATTTT. As protein: CASSIPSNQPQHF.